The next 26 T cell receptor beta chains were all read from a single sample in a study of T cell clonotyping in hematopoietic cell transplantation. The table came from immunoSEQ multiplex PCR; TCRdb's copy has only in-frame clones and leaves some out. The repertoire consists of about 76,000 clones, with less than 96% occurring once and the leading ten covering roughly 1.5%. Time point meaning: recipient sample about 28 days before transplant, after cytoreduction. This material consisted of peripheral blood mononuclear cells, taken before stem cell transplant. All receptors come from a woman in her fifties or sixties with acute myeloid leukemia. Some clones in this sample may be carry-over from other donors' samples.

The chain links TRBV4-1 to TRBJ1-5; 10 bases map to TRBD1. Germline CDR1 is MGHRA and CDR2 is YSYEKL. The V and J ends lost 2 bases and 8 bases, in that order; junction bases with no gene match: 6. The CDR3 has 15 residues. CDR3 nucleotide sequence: TGCGCCAGCAGCCAATGGACAGGGGGGATTGAGCCCCAGCATTTT. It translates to CASSQWTGGIEPQHF.

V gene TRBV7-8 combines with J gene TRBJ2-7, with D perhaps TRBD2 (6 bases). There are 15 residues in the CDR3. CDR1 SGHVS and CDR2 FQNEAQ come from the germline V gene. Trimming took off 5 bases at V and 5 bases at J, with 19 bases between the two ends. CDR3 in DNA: TGTGCCAGCAGCCCTCGTGGGGCGGGAACCCACGAGCAGTACTTC. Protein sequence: CASSPRGAGTHEQYF.

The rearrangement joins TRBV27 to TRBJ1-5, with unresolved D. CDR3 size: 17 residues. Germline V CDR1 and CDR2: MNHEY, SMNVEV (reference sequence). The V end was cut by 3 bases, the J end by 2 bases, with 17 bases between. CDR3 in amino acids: CASSFGFWVVGNQPQHF. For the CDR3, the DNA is TGTGCCAGCAGTTTCGGTTTTTGGGTGGTCGGCAATCAGCCCCAGCATTTT.

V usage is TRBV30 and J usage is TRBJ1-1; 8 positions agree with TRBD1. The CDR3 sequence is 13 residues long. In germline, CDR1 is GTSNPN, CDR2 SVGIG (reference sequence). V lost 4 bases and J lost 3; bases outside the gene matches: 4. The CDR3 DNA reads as TGTGCCTGGATGATACAGGGGGACACTGAAGCTTTCTTT. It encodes CAWMIQGDTEAFF. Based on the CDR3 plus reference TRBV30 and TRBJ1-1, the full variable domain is SQTIHQWPATLVQPVGSPLSLECTVEGTSNPNLYWYRQAAGRGLQLLFYSVGIGQISSEVPQNLSASRPQDRQFILSSKKLLLSDSGFYLCAWMIQGDTEAFFGQGTRLTVV.

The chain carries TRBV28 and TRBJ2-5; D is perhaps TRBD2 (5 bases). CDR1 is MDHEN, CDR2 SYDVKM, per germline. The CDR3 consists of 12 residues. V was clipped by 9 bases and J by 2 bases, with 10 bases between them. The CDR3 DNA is TGTGCCAGTCCACCGGGGCAAGAGACCCAGTACTTC. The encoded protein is CASPPGQETQYF. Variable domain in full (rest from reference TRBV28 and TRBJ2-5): DVKVTQSSRYLVKRTGEKVFLECVQDMDHENMFWYRQDPGLGLRLIYFSYDVKMKEKGDIPEGYSVSREKKERFSLILESASTNQTSMYLCASPPGQETQYFGPGTRLLVL.

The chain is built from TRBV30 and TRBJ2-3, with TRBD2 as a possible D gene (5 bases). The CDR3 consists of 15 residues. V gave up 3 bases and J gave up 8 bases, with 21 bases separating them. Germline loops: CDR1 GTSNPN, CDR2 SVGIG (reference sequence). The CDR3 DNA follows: TGTGCCTGGAGAGGCGCCTGGAGGTTCGGAGGTACGCAGTATTTT. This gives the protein CAWRGAWRFGGTQYF.

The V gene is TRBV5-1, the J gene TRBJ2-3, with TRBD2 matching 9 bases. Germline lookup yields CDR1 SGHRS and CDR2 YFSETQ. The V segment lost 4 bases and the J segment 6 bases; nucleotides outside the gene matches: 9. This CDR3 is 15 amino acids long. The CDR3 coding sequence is TGCGCCAGCAGCCCCCCGGCGGGGGGGCCGGATACGCAGTATTTT. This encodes CASSPPAGGPDTQYF.

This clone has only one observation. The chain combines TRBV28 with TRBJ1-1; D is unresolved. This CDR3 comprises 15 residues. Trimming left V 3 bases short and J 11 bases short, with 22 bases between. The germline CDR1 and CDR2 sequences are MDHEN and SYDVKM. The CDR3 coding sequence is TGTGCCAGCAGTTTTGGTGATAATGTGATTCTCAGGGCTTTCTTT. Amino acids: CASSFGDNVILRAFF.

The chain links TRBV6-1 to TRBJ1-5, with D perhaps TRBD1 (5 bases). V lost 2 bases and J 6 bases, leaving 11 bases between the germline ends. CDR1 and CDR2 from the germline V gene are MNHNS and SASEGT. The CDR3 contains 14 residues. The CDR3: CASSETGGGQPQHF. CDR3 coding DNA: TGTGCCAGCAGTGAAACGGGGGGAGGTCAGCCCCAGCATTTT.

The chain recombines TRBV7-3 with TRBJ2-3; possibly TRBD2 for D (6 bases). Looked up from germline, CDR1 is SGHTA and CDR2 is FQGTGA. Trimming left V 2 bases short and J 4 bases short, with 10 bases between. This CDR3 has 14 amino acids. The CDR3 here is CASSLAGLADTQYF. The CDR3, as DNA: TGTGCCAGCAGCTTAGCGGGGCTGGCAGATACGCAGTATTTT.

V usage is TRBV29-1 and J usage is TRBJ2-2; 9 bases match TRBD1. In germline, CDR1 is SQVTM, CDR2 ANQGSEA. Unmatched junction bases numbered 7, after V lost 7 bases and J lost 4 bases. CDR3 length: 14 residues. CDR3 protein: CSAQQGAGTGELFF. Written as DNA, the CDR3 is TGCAGCGCCCAACAGGGGGCTGGCACCGGGGAGCTGTTTTTT.

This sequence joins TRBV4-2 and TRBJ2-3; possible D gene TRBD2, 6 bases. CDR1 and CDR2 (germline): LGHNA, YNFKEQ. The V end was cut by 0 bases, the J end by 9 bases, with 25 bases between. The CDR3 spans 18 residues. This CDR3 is CASSQDRVLAAPPRTQYF. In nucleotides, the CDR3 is TGTGCCAGCAGCCAAGATCGAGTCTTAGCGGCCCCCCCTCGGACGCAGTATTTT.

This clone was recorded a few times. CDR3 amino acids: CASSEQGRVGIHEQYF. CDR3 bases: TGTGCCAGCAGTGAACAAGGCAGGGTCGGAATCCACGAGCAGTACTTC. J is TRBJ2-7 and V is TRBV6-1; weak D call: TRBD1 (5 bases). V shed 2 bases and J shed 5 bases, with 19 bases lying between them. The CDR3 has 16 residues. Germline CDR1 is MNHNS and CDR2 is SASEGT.

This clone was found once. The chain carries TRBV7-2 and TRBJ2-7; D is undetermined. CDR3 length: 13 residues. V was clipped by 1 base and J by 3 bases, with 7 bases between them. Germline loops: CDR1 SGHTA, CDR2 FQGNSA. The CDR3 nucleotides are TGTGCCAGCAGCTTAGATCGTGGCTACGAGCAGTACTTC. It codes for CASSLDRGYEQYF. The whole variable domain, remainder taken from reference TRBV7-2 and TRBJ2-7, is GAGVSQSPSNKVTEKGKDVELRCDPISGHTALYWYRQSLGQGLEFLIYFQGNSAPDKSGLPSDRFSAERTGGSVSTLTIQRTQQEDSAVYLCASSLDRGYEQYFGPGTRLTVT.

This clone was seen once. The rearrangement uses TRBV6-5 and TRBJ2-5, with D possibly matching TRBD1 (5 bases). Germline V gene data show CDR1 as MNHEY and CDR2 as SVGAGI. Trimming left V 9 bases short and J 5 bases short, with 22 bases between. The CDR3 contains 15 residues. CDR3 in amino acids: CASRRVKQGVETQYF. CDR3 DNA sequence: TGTGCCAGTCGTCGAGTTAAGCAGGGTGTGGAGACCCAGTACTTC.

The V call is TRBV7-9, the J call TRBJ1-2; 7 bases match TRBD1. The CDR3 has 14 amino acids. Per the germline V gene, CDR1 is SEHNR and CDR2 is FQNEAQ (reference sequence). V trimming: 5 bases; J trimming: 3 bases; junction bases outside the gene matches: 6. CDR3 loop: CASSDRDRDYGYTF. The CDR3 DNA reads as TGTGCCAGCAGCGACCGCGACAGGGACTATGGCTACACCTTC.

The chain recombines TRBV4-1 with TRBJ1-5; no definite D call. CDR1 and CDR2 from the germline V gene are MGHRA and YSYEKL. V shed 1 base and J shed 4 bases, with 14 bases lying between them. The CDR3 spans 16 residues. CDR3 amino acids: CASSQGGEVRNQPQHF. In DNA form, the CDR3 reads TGCGCCAGCAGCCAAGGCGGGGAGGTCAGGAATCAGCCCCAGCATTTT.

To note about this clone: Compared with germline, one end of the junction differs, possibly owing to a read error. CDR3 sequence (DNA): TGTGCCAGCCGGGCCCAAATCACATATACGCAGTATTTT. Protein product: CASRAQITYTQYF. The chain has TRBV27 and TRBJ2-3; D not resolved. Germline values: CDR1 MNHEY, CDR2 SMNVEV (reference sequence). This CDR3 region has 13 residues.

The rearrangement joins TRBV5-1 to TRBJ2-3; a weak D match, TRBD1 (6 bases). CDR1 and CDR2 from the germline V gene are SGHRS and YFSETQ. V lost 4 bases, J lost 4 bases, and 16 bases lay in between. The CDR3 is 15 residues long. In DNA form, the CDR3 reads TGCGCCAGCAGCATTACAGGGTCTGAGGCAGATACGCAGTATTTT. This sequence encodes CASSITGSEADTQYF.

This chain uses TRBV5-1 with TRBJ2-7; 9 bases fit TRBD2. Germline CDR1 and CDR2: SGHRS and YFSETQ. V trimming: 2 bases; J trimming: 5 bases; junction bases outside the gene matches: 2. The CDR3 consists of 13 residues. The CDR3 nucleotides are TGCGCCAGCAGCTTTTTAGCGGGAGACGAGCAGTACTTC. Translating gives CASSFLAGDEQYF.

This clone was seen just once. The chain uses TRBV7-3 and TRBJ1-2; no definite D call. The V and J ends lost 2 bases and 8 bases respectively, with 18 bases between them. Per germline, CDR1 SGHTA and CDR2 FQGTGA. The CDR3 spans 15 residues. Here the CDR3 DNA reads TGTGCCAGCAGCTTATCCGGGGAGCAGATCGGCGGCTACACCTTC. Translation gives CASSLSGEQIGGYTF.

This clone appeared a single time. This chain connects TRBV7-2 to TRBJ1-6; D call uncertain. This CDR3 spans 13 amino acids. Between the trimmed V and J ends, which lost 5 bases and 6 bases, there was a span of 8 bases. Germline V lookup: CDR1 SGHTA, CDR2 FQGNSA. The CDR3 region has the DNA TGTGCCAGCAGCCCTGGGCGTAATTCACCCCTCCACTTT. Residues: CASSPGRNSPLHF.

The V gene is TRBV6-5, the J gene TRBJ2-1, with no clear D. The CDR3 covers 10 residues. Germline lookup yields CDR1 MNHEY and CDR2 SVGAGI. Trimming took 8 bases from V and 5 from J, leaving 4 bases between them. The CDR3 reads CASGNNEQFF. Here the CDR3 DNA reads TGTGCCAGCGGAAACAATGAGCAGTTCTTC.

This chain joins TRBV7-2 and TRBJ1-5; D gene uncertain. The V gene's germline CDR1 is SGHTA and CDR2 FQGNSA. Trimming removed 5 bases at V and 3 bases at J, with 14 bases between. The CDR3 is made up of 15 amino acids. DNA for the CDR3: TGTGCCAGCAGCCCGAGGTCTGGGGACAATCAGCCCCAGCATTTT. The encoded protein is CASSPRSGDNQPQHF.

CDR3 in amino acids: CASSLGQGFGELFF. In DNA form, the CDR3 reads TGTGCCAGCAGCTTAGGTCAGGGATTCGGGGAGCTGTTTTTT. The V gene is TRBV7-2, the J gene TRBJ2-2; D may be TRBD1 (5 bases). CDR3 size: 14 residues. V was trimmed by 1 base and J by 7 bases, leaving 10 bases between them. The germline CDR1 and CDR2 sequences are SGHTA and FQGNSA.

CDR3 DNA: TGCGCCAGCAGCCCTCTCGGTGAGGGGTCTGGTCTGGATGGCTACACCTTC. Residues: CASSPLGEGSGLDGYTF. The chain recombines TRBV4-1 with TRBJ1-2, with D possibly being TRBD1 (5 bases). This CDR3 spans 17 amino acids. The V end was cut by 4 bases, the J end by 6 bases, with 24 bases between. The germline V gene has CDR1 MGHRA and CDR2 YSYEKL.